This TCR beta chain was captured by sequencing in a study of patients and donors after allogeneic stem cell transplantation. TCRdb redid the calling of the RT-PCR reads with MiXCR, one entry per CDR3 protein. The sample carries around 160,000 distinct CDR3 sequences, approximately 28% recorded once. In its sample, this clonotype was seen many times. The CDR3 length is 14 residues. Germline-derived CDR1 and CDR2 are SEHNR and FQNEAQ (reference sequence). The ends lost 5 bases at V and 4 bases at J; junction bases unmatched: 5. The rearrangement joins TRBV7-9 to TRBJ1-1; the match to TRBD1 covers 9 bases. The source of this sequence is a human donor who was either an allogeneic HSCT recipient or a stem cell or donor lymphocyte infusion donor (not recorded which). It is not recorded whose cells these are; they may come from a transplant donor. The sequenced sample was blood, either unsorted or a sorted T cell fraction (not recorded which). CDR3 region: CASSPQGAGTEAFF. CDR3 nucleotides: TGTGCCAGCAGCCCACAGGGGGCAGGCACTGAAGCTTTCTTT.